These T cell receptor beta chains were read from a single sample in a study of patients and donors after allogeneic stem cell transplantation. TCRdb reprocessed the RT-PCR reads with MiXCR, giving one entry per CDR3 protein. The sample contains about 200,000 distinct CDR3 sequences, around 41% of which appear only once. The specimen was blood, either unsorted or a sorted T cell fraction (not recorded which). The receptor set was obtained from a human donor who was either an allogeneic HSCT recipient or a stem cell or donor lymphocyte infusion donor (not recorded which). It is not recorded whose cells these are; they may come from a transplant donor. CDR3s include the opening cysteine and the closing phenylalanine or tryptophan. The order of the fields is V gene, clone size, J gene, D gene, CDR3 DNA, CDR3 protein. D genes are given only for firm matches. Rows may omit the clone size; those that give it use once, few, many or a size class.

TRBV7-8	-	TRBJ2-1	-	TGTGCCAGCAGCTTAAGTGTTGGTGAGCAGTTCTTC	CASSLSVGEQFF
TRBV15	-	TRBJ2-3	TRBD1	TGTGCCACCAGCAGACCCGGACAGGGGAAAACAGATACGCAGTATTTT	CATSRPGQGKTDTQYF
TRBV19	-	TRBJ1-1	-	TGTGCCAGTAGTATATTGCCTGGCAGGGTGAACACTGAAGCTTTCTTT	CASSILPGRVNTEAFF
TRBV12-3/TRBV12-4	few	TRBJ1-5	-	TGTGCCAGCAGTGGAGGGGTGAGAGATCAGCCCCAGCATTTT	CASSGGVRDQPQHF
TRBV11-2	once	TRBJ2-1	TRBD1	TGTGCCAGCAGCTTGCAGGGGGCCGTCAATGAGCAGTTCTTC	CASSLQGAVNEQFF
TRBV18	-	TRBJ1-1	TRBD1	TGTGCCAGCTCACCACTACGACAGGGGGCAACGAACACTGAAGCTTTCTTT	CASSPLRQGATNTEAFF
TRBV7-9	-	TRBJ2-3	TRBD2	TGTGCCAGCAGCTTAGTCATGGCGACGGGACTAGCGGTCACAGATACGCAGTATTTT	CASSLVMATGLAVTDTQYF
TRBV29-1	few	TRBJ2-7	-	TGCAGCGTTGAGGACGGAGACTCCTACGAGCAGTACTTC	CSVEDGDSYEQYF
TRBV18	few	TRBJ1-1	-	TGTGCCAGCTCACCCCGGACCTTGAACACTGAAGCTTTCTTT	CASSPRTLNTEAFF
TRBV5-6	-	TRBJ1-1	TRBD1	TGTGCCAGCAGCTGGGGGACAGGGGTTGAAGCTTTCTTT	CASSWGTGVEAFF
TRBV4-3	few	TRBJ1-3	-	TGCGCCAGCAGCCAAGAAACTCCTGGAAACACCATATATTTT	CASSQETPGNTIYF
TRBV20-1	-	TRBJ2-1	-	TGCAGTGCCCGGCTAGCGTCTAAGGGGAATGAGCAGTTCTTC	CSARLASKGNEQFF
TRBV5-6	-	TRBJ2-7	-	TGTGCCAGCAGCCACCCATCCGCTCTGAACTACGAGCAGTACTTC	CASSHPSALNYEQYF
TRBV4-3	-	TRBJ2-1	TRBD1	TGCGCCAGCAGCCAAGATCGGACAGGGATGGACAATGAGCAGTTCTTC	CASSQDRTGMDNEQFF
TRBV5-1	-	TRBJ2-1	TRBD2	TGCGCCAGCAGCCCCTTAGCGGGAGGGCCGGACAATGAGCAGTTCTTC	CASSPLAGGPDNEQFF
TRBV4-1	-	TRBJ2-3	TRBD2	TGCGCCAGCAGCCAAGGGGAGGATAGCGGGAGGCGGGGGACAGATACGCAGTATTTT	CASSQGEDSGRRGTDTQYF
TRBV7-9	-	TRBJ1-1	-	TGTGCTGCAGACGGCGTCCGAGAATGGGACACTGAAGCTTTCTTT	CAADGVREWDTEAFF
TRBV6-2/TRBV6-3	-	TRBJ2-1	TRBD2	TGTGCCAGCAGTTACCCCTTAGCGGGAGTTGATGAGCAGTTCTTC	CASSYPLAGVDEQFF
TRBV10-3	-	TRBJ1-2	-	TGTGCCATCGGAGGGAACAGCCCTAACTATGGCTACACCTTC	CAIGGNSPNYGYTF
TRBV6-2/TRBV6-3	few	TRBJ2-1	TRBD2	TGTGCCAGCAGTTACGAAGCGGGAGGGCAAGTCAATGAGCAGTTCTTC	CASSYEAGGQVNEQFF
TRBV7-9	-	TRBJ1-2	-	TGTGCCAGCAGCTTAGAACTCCATCATGGCTACACCTTC	CASSLELHHGYTF
TRBV29-1	-	TRBJ1-2	TRBD1	TGCAGCGTTGACCCCAGGGGGTCCAAAAATATCTATGGCTACACCTTC	CSVDPRGSKNIYGYTF
TRBV18	once	TRBJ2-5	TRBD2	TGTGCCAGCTCACCTTCAATGGCGGGAGGCCTCCAAGAGACCCAGTACTTC	CASSPSMAGGLQETQYF
TRBV5-1	-	TRBJ2-5	TRBD2	TGCGCCAGCAGCCCCTCTAGCGGCACCGTCCGGGAGACCCAGTACTTC	CASSPSSGTVRETQYF
TRBV7-9	-	TRBJ1-6	-	TGTGCCAGCAGCTTAACTTTTCGCCGGACAAGTAATAATTCACCCCTCCACTTT	CASSLTFRRTSNNSPLHF
TRBV10-3	-	TRBJ1-6	-	TGTGCCATCAGTGACAGGGGAGTCTCCTATAATTCACCCCTCCACTTT	CAISDRGVSYNSPLHF
TRBV9	-	TRBJ2-1	-	TGTGCCAGCAGCGTAGCCCCTAGCCCTACCCAGAATGAGCAGTTCTTC	CASSVAPSPTQNEQFF
TRBV5-1	few	TRBJ2-1	TRBD2	TGCGCCAGCAGCTTACTAGCGGGAGAGGGCAATGAGCAGTTCTTC	CASSLLAGEGNEQFF
TRBV6-2/TRBV6-3	-	TRBJ1-5	-	TGTGCCAGCAGTTACCCCAGGGGAAGGGTTCAGCCCCAGCATTTT	CASSYPRGRVQPQHF
TRBV6-5	-	TRBJ2-7	TRBD1	TGTGCCAGCAGCGACCTACAGGGGGTCCGGGCCTACGAGCAGTACTTC	CASSDLQGVRAYEQYF
TRBV12-3/TRBV12-4	-	TRBJ2-1	-	TGTGCCAGCAGTTTCGCGAGCGCCGGGGGTTACAATGAGCAGTTCTTC	CASSFASAGGYNEQFF
TRBV7-2	-	TRBJ1-2	-	TGTGCCAGCAGCCCCGTTCCGACCTATGGCTACACCTTC	CASSPVPTYGYTF
TRBV7-9	-	TRBJ2-3	-	TGTGCCAGCAGCTTAGGACCGAGCACAGATACGCAGTATTTT	CASSLGPSTDTQYF
TRBV14	few	TRBJ1-5	-	TGTGCCAGCAGCCAAGACCCAGGGGCGAGTAATCAGCCCCAGCATTTT	CASSQDPGASNQPQHF
TRBV4-3	-	TRBJ1-6	TRBD1	TGCGCCAGCAGCCAAGCAGGGGGCGATTCACCCCTCCACTTT	CASSQAGGDSPLHF
TRBV5-1	-	TRBJ1-5	-	TGCGCCAGCAGCTTGCAGGGAGAACAGCCCCAGCATTTT	CASSLQGEQPQHF
TRBV6-5	few	TRBJ1-1	TRBD1	TGTGCCAGCAGTTACGGTGACAGGGGCGGGACTGAAGCTTTCTTT	CASSYGDRGGTEAFF
TRBV11-2	-	TRBJ1-6	TRBD1	TGTGCCAGCAGCTTAGGACAGGGCAGAGGATCACCCCTCCACTTT	CASSLGQGRGSPLHF
TRBV27	-	TRBJ2-1	-	TGTGCCAGCGGTGAGAATGCGAGGGAGTACAATGAGCAGTTCTTC	CASGENAREYNEQFF